This is a list of T cell receptor beta chains from one sample in a study of T cells in Graves' hyperthyroidism and ophthalmopathy. TCRdb re-called the multiplex PCR reads with MiXCR, one entry per CDR3 protein. The profile shows some 800,000 distinct CDR3 sequences, 35% to 40% of them singletons. Sequencing was carried out using blood. The source of these receptors is a man aged 18 to 30 with Graves' hyperthyroidism. The CDR3 runs from the conserved cysteine through the conserved F or W. D genes are given only for firm matches. A clone size is listed for some rows: how often the clone was seen (once, few, many), or a class if it is expanded.

D	V	J	size	DNA	CDR3
TRBD1	TRBV24-1	TRBJ1-2	-	TGTGCCACCAGAGGGACAGGGGATGGCTACACCTTC	CATRGTGDGYTF
-	TRBV2	TRBJ2-7	-	TGTGCCAGCAGCCTTAAAACGGGGGAGCAGTACTTC	CASSLKTGEQYF
TRBD1	TRBV20-1	TRBJ1-2	many	TGCAGTGCTAGTGAGGGGACAGCCTATGGCTACACCTTC	CSASEGTAYGYTF
-	TRBV12-3/TRBV12-4	TRBJ2-5	few	TGTGCCAGCAGTTTGGGGGAGATTCGACAAGAGACCCAGTACTTC	CASSLGEIRQETQYF
-	TRBV10-3	TRBJ1-6	-	TGTGCCAGCAAGACAGCAGTTAATTCACCCCTCCACTTT	CASKTAVNSPLHF
-	TRBV19	TRBJ1-1	few	TGTGCCAGTAGTATGGGACCGACGCGCATGAACACTGAAGCTTTCTTT	CASSMGPTRMNTEAFF
-	TRBV29-1	TRBJ1-1	many	TGCAGCGTTGAATCGTCGGACACTGAAGCTTTCTTT	CSVESSDTEAFF
-	TRBV12-3/TRBV12-4	TRBJ1-5	-	TGTGCCAGCAGTTTCGGTCGACTTAGCAATCAGCCCCAGCATTTT	CASSFGRLSNQPQHF
-	TRBV29-1	TRBJ2-7	many	TGCAGCGTGATGACTAGAGCCGAGCAGTACTTC	CSVMTRAEQYF
-	TRBV11-1	TRBJ1-4	-	TGTGCCAGCAGCGATCTAAACGGGAATGAAAACCTGTTTTTT	CASSDLNGNENLFF
TRBD2	TRBV20-1	TRBJ2-5	-	TGCAGTGCTATCATTAGCGGGGGGCCAGAGACCCAGTACTTC	CSAIISGGPETQYF
-	TRBV7-2	TRBJ2-2	few	TGTGCCAGCAGTCCAGCCATCGGGGAGCTGTTTTTT	CASSPAIGELFF
TRBD1	TRBV9	TRBJ1-3	few	TGTGCCAGCAGCCCCTTGGGAGGGGGCGGAAACACCATATATTTT	CASSPLGGGGNTIYF
-	TRBV19	TRBJ2-2	-	TGTGCCAGTAGTATAGTCACGGGATGGGAGCTGTTTTTT	CASSIVTGWELFF
TRBD1	TRBV12-3/TRBV12-4	TRBJ1-6	-	TGTGCCAGCAGTTTGACCGTTGGGACAGCAACTAATTCACCCCTCCACTTT	CASSLTVGTATNSPLHF
TRBD1	TRBV7-2	TRBJ2-2	-	TGTGCCAGCAGCCCCAGACAGGGGTGGGAAGAAGGCGGGGAGCTGTTTTTT	CASSPRQGWEEGGELFF
-	TRBV5-4	TRBJ2-5	-	TGTGCCAGCAGCTTGATAACAGAAGAGACCCAGTACTTC	CASSLITEETQYF
-	TRBV7-2	TRBJ2-6	-	TGTGCCAGCAGCGTTCTGGGGGCGTCTGGGGCCAACGTCCTGACTTTC	CASSVLGASGANVLTF
TRBD1	TRBV4-3	TRBJ1-6	-	TGCGCCAGCAGCCAAGATACGGAGACAGGGGGGTCACCCCTCCACTTT	CASSQDTETGGSPLHF
-	TRBV7-3	TRBJ2-2	many	TGTGCCAGCAGCTTATCAGGGTTGTCCTCCGGGGAGCTGTTTTTT	CASSLSGLSSGELFF
-	TRBV2	TRBJ2-6	-	TGTGCCAGCAGTGAAAGCGGGGCCAACGTCCTGACTTTC	CASSESGANVLTF
TRBD2	TRBV20-1	TRBJ2-7	few	TGCAGTGCGGGCCGGGACTACAGCGAGCAGTACTTC	CSAGRDYSEQYF